Below, 22 T cell receptor beta chains from the same sample are listed, as sequenced in a study of cytomegalovirus exposure and HLA in healthy donors. PCR used 60 Vbeta primers and 13 Jbeta primers. Clones were read by immunoSEQ multiplex PCR, and TCRdb kept only the in-frame ones, dropping some. Counted here are around 130,000 clones, 79% occurring once; the ten biggest clones make up 2% to 2.5%. Sequenced sample: PBMCs. The receptors were gathered from a man aged 18 to 29 in good health and CMV-seronegative.

The rearrangement links TRBV11-3 to TRBJ2-5; a possible D gene is TRBD2 (5 bases). The CDR3 extends over 13 amino acids. Trimming left V 5 bases short and J 0 bases short, with 7 bases between. Germline CDR1 and CDR2: SGHNT and YENEEA. DNA for the CDR3: TGTGCCAGCAGCCTAGCAGACCAAGAGACCCAGTACTTC. Protein: CASSLADQETQYF.

The chain links TRBV9 to TRBJ2-1; 7 bases match TRBD2. CDR1 is SGDLS and CDR2 is YYNGEE in the germline V gene. The junction had 1 base not matched to a gene; V was cut back by 3 bases and J by 1 base. The CDR3 has 14 residues. CDR3 nucleotides: TGTGCCAGCAGCGCTAGCGGTTCCTACAATGAGCAGTTCTTC. Protein sequence: CASSASGSYNEQFF. Filled out from reference TRBV9 and TRBJ2-1, the complete variable domain reads DSGVTQTPKHLITATGQRVTLRCSPRSGDLSVYWYQQSLDQGLQFLIQYYNGEERAKGNILERFSAQQFPDLHSELNLSSLELGDSALYFCASSASGSYNEQFFGPGTRLTVL.

V gene TRBV7-3 combines with J gene TRBJ2-3; TRBD2 aligns across 7 bases. Germline assignment: CDR1 SGHTA and CDR2 FQGTGA. CDR3 length: 19 amino acids. The ends lost 3 bases at V and 3 bases at J; junction bases unmatched: 18. The chain's CDR3 is CASSFIGLVVSRNTDTQYF. Here the CDR3 DNA reads TGTGCCAGCAGCTTTATAGGACTAGTAGTGTCGCGGAATACAGATACGCAGTATTTT.

The chain combines TRBV7-9 with TRBJ1-2; possible D gene TRBD1, 6 bases. The ends were cut back, 5 bases at V and 5 bases at J, with 12 bases in the middle. This CDR3 has 13 amino acids. Germline values: CDR1 SEHNR, CDR2 FQNEAQ (reference sequence). The CDR3 nucleotides read TGTGCCAGCAGCCCCTCGGGACAATATGGCTACACCTTC. It is translated as CASSPSGQYGYTF.

V is TRBV7-9 and J is TRBJ2-7, with a tentative D call TRBD1 (5 bases). This CDR3 is built from 13 residues. V was pared by 7 bases and J by 7 bases, with 17 bases between. The germline V gene has CDR1 SEHNR and CDR2 FQNEAQ (reference sequence). The CDR3 spells CASKTEFFQEQYF. The DNA of the CDR3 is TGTGCCAGCAAGACAGAGTTTTTCCAGGAGCAGTACTTC.

The chain has TRBV5-6 and TRBJ1-6, with D possibly TRBD1 on 6 matching bases. Germline loops: CDR1 SGHDT, CDR2 YYEEEE. This CDR3 is built from 18 residues. The germline V and J ends were trimmed by 4 bases and 7 bases, with 24 bases remaining between them. The CDR3 DNA is TGTGCCAGCAGCACGCGTAACCCATTTATCCAGGGGAATTCACCCCTCCACTTT. This encodes CASSTRNPFIQGNSPLHF.

V gene TRBV7-6 combines with J gene TRBJ1-2; no clear D. Between the trimmed V and J ends, which lost 1 base and 3 bases, there was a span of 9 bases. Looked up from germline, CDR1 is SGHVS and CDR2 is FNYEAQ. CDR3 length: 14 amino acids. This chain's CDR3 is CASSLDGGDYGYTF. As DNA, the CDR3 is TGTGCCAGCAGCTTAGACGGCGGTGACTATGGCTACACCTTC.

CDR3 amino acids: CASSWTDTSSYEQYF. Written as DNA, the CDR3 is TGCGCCAGCAGTTGGACAGATACCTCCTCCTACGAGCAGTACTTC. The gene calls are TRBV4-3 and TRBJ2-7, with a possible D match to TRBD1 (6 bases). This CDR3 is built from 15 residues. Looked up from germline, CDR1 is LGHNA and CDR2 is YSLEER. V lost 6 bases and J 0 bases, leaving 15 bases between the germline ends.

In this sample, this clone turned up a few times. The gene calls are TRBV30 and TRBJ1-3; D gene ambiguous. This CDR3 contains 15 residues. Germline V gene sequence: CDR1 GTSNPN, CDR2 SVGIG (reference sequence). Trimming took off 3 bases at V and 0 bases at J, with 12 bases between the two ends. The CDR3 nucleotides read TGTGCCTGGAGCCCCCAACCTAGCTCTGGAAACACCATATATTTT. Its translation is CAWSPQPSSGNTIYF.

This rearrangement joins TRBV4-1 to TRBJ1-5; TRBD1 agrees at 9 bases. The CDR3 runs to 17 residues. Germline lookup yields CDR1 MGHRA and CDR2 YSYEKL. The trim removed 5 bases at V and 2 bases at J, leaving 10 bases unmatched. The CDR3 bases are TGCGCCAGCAGCATAATACAGGGGGCAGGGGGCAATCAGCCCCAGCATTTT. Translating it yields CASSIIQGAGGNQPQHF.

V and J are TRBV7-9 and TRBJ2-5; possibly TRBD1 for D (6 bases). CDR1 SEHNR and CDR2 FQNEAQ come from the germline V gene (reference sequence). The CDR3 covers 15 residues. Trimming removed 5 bases from V and 5 bases from J, with 18 bases in between. CDR3 in amino acids: CASSPSGQIAETQYF. CDR3 bases: TGTGCCAGCAGCCCCTCGGGACAAATCGCGGAGACCCAGTACTTC.

The genes are TRBV29-1 and TRBJ2-3, with unresolved D. CDR3 size: 11 residues. CDR1 is SQVTM and CDR2 is ANQGSEA in the germline V gene. Trimming left V 6 bases short and J 3 bases short, with 7 bases between. This chain's CDR3 is CSVADTDTQYF. The CDR3 DNA is TGCAGCGTCGCAGATACAGATACGCAGTATTTT.

The V and J genes are TRBV28 and TRBJ2-7; no reliable D call. The CDR3 spans 11 residues. Germline V gene data show CDR1 as MDHEN and CDR2 as SYDVKM. V lost 4 bases, J lost 3 bases, and 4 bases lay in between. Written as DNA, the CDR3 is TGTGCCAGCAGTTCCAACTACGAGCAGTACTTC. Protein: CASSSNYEQYF. The whole variable domain, filled in from reference TRBV28 and TRBJ2-7, reads DVKVTQSSRYLVKRTGEKVFLECVQDMDHENMFWYRQDPGLGLRLIYFSYDVKMKEKGDIPEGYSVSREKKERFSLILESASTNQTSMYLCASSSNYEQYFGPGTRLTVT.

The rearrangement joins TRBV11-2 to TRBJ1-6, with 8 bases fitting TRBD1. The CDR3 totals 17 residues. From germline, CDR1 is SGHAT and CDR2 FQNNGV. The V segment lost 2 bases and the J segment 7 bases; nucleotides outside the gene matches: 10. The CDR3 bases are TGTGCCAGCAGCTTACAAGGGACAGGCCTTATGAATTCACCCCTCCACTTT. Translated, it gives CASSLQGTGLMNSPLHF.

The chain joins TRBV19 to TRBJ2-4; D possibly corresponds to TRBD1 (6 bases). Germline-derived CDR1 and CDR2 are LNHDA and SQIVND (reference sequence). The CDR3 contains 14 residues. The germline V and J ends were trimmed by 8 bases and 0 bases, with 11 bases remaining between them. CDR3 in DNA: TGTGCCAGTGGGACACCCGAAGCCAAAAACATTCAGTACTTC. Translating it yields CASGTPEAKNIQYF.

The chain links TRBV4-2 to TRBJ2-1, with D hard to call. This CDR3 contains 17 residues. CDR1 and CDR2 from the germline V gene are LGHNA and YNFKEQ. The germline V and J ends were trimmed by 2 bases and 8 bases, with 22 bases remaining between them. CDR3 sequence reads: CASSQLPSWQVNDEQFF. CDR3 DNA: TGTGCCAGCAGCCAACTTCCTTCGTGGCAGGTAAATGATGAGCAGTTCTTC.

As DNA, the CDR3 is TGCGCCAGCAGCCAACCGGTGGGACTAGCGTCCTCGATTTCCAATGAGCAGTTCTTC. This codes for CASSQPVGLASSISNEQFF. The chain carries TRBV4-1 and TRBJ2-1; 10 nucleotides agree with TRBD2. With 2 bases clipped from V and 6 bases from J, the junction kept 16 bases outside the gene matches. Germline V gene sequence: CDR1 MGHRA, CDR2 YSYEKL. The CDR3 extends over 19 amino acids.

The rearrangement joins TRBV29-1 to TRBJ2-7, with D perhaps TRBD2 (6 bases). Germline CDR1 SQVTM, CDR2 ANQGSEA. The CDR3 totals 13 residues. Trimming removed 4 bases at V and 1 base at J, with 11 bases between. The CDR3 region has the DNA TGCAGCGTTGCCAGCGGGCCGTCCTACGAGCAGTACTTC. Encoded protein: CSVASGPSYEQYF.

The chain joins TRBV9 to TRBJ2-7; 7 bases line up with TRBD1. The germline gives CDR1 SGDLS, CDR2 YYNGEE. The J segment lost 6 bases and the V segment lost 0 bases, leaving 12 bases of the junction unmatched. This CDR3 spans 16 amino acids. DNA of the CDR3: TGTGCCAGCAGCGTAGCTACAGGGGACCGCGGCGGCGAGCAGTACTTC. Protein: CASSVATGDRGGEQYF. Using reference TRBV9 and TRBJ2-7 for the parts outside the CDR3, the full variable domain is DSGVTQTPKHLITATGQRVTLRCSPRSGDLSVYWYQQSLDQGLQFLIQYYNGEERAKGNILERFSAQQFPDLHSELNLSSLELGDSALYFCASSVATGDRGGEQYFGPGTRLTVT.

The gene calls are TRBV7-9 and TRBJ2-3, with 13 bases identical to TRBD2. V trimming: 6 bases; J trimming: 5 bases; junction bases outside the gene matches: 8. The CDR3 contains 16 residues. From germline, CDR1 is SEHNR and CDR2 FQNEAQ (reference sequence). The CDR3 sequence is CASSQTSGRARDTQYF. The CDR3 nucleotides are TGTGCCAGCAGTCAAACTAGCGGGAGGGCCAGAGATACGCAGTATTTT. The complete variable domain, with remaining parts taken from reference TRBV7-9 and TRBJ2-3, reads DTGVSQNPRHKITKRGQNVTFRCDPISEHNRLYWYRQTLGQGPEFLTYFQNEAQLEKSRLLSDRFSAERPKGSFSTLEIQRTEQGDSAMYLCASSQTSGRARDTQYFGPGTRLTVL.

This clone occurred a few times. CDR3 in amino acids: CASSLESLYNEQFF. CDR3 bases: TGTGCCAGCAGCTTAGAGAGTCTCTACAATGAGCAGTTCTTC. V is TRBV11-2 and J is TRBJ2-1; the D is unclear. V lost 0 bases to trimming and J lost 3 bases, with 6 bases between them. Germline assignment: CDR1 SGHAT and CDR2 FQNNGV. The CDR3 is made up of 14 amino acids.

The chain recombines TRBV18 with TRBJ1-1, with D perhaps matching TRBD1 (5 bases). The CDR3 is 15 residues long. V was trimmed by 0 bases and J by 1 base, leaving 9 bases between them. Germline V CDR1 and CDR2: KGHSH, LQKENI. The DNA for the CDR3 is TGTGCCAGCTCACCACCACAGGTTGGGAACACTGAAGCTTTCTTT. Protein product: CASSPPQVGNTEAFF.